This TCR beta chain emerged from a study of T cell repertoires and HLA-DP antigens. Study as a whole: The donors, ranging 18-to-29 to 60-to-69 years, included a couple of males and one female.

A note on this clone: Its target is unknown.

Assay used: immunoSEQ multiplex PCR; TCRdb lists only in-frame clones, some missing. Of tens of thousands of clones listed, about four fifths are singletons. The specimen sequenced was CD4+ T cells from PBMCs. This clonotype originated in a man in his 60s in good health and CMV-seronegative.

The CDR3 region has the DNA TGTGCCAGCAGCTTAGCGCGGGGGGGCCAAGAGACCCAGTACTTC. This encodes CASSLARGGQETQYF. The V and J genes are TRBV7-2 and TRBJ2-5; 9 bases are shared with TRBD2. V lost 0 bases to trimming and J lost 1 base; unmatched junction nucleotides: 0. Looked up from germline, CDR1 is SGHTA and CDR2 is FQGNSA. The CDR3 length is 15 residues.